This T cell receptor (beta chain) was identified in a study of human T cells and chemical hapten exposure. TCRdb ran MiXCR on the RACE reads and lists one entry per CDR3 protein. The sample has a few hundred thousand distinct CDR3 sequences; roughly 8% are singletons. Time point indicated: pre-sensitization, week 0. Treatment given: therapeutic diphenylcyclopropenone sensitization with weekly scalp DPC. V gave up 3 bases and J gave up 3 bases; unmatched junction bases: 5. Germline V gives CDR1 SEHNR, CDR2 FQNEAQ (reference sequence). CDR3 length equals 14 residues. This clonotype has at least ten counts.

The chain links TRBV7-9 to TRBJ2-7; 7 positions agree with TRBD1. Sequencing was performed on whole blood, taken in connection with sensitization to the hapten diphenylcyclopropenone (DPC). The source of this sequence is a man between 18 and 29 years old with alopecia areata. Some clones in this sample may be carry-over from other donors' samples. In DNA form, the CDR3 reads TGTGCCAGCAGCTTGGGGACAGACAACTACGAGCAGTACGTC. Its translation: CASSLGTDNYEQYV.